This paragraph covers one T cell receptor (beta chain) sequence. RNA extraction and reverse transcription yielded cDNA as sequencing template. Profiling relied on immunoSEQ multiplex PCR, and the TCRdb table lists in-frame clones only, not all of them. This table has fewer than 200,000 clones, 59% appearing once. The V and J ends lost 4 bases and 5 bases, in that order; junction bases with no gene match: 8. This CDR3 has 15 residues. CDR1 is SGHRS, CDR2 YFSETQ, per germline. This specimen comes from a study of CD8+ T cells in alopecia areata. Across the whole study: It was 6 to 18 months of tofacitinib, and then there were 6 months off drug.

It was from alopecia areata patients that lesional scalp punch biopsies and peripheral blood were collected. The sequence was obtained from a human donor with alopecia areata. The chain recombines TRBV5-1 with TRBJ2-1; 8 nucleotides match TRBD2. The sample consisted of CD4+ T cells sorted from blood, taken at week 0. The CDR3 sequence: CASSVTSGNNNEQFF. The DNA of the CDR3 is TGCGCCAGCAGCGTAACTAGCGGAAATAACAATGAGCAGTTCTTC.